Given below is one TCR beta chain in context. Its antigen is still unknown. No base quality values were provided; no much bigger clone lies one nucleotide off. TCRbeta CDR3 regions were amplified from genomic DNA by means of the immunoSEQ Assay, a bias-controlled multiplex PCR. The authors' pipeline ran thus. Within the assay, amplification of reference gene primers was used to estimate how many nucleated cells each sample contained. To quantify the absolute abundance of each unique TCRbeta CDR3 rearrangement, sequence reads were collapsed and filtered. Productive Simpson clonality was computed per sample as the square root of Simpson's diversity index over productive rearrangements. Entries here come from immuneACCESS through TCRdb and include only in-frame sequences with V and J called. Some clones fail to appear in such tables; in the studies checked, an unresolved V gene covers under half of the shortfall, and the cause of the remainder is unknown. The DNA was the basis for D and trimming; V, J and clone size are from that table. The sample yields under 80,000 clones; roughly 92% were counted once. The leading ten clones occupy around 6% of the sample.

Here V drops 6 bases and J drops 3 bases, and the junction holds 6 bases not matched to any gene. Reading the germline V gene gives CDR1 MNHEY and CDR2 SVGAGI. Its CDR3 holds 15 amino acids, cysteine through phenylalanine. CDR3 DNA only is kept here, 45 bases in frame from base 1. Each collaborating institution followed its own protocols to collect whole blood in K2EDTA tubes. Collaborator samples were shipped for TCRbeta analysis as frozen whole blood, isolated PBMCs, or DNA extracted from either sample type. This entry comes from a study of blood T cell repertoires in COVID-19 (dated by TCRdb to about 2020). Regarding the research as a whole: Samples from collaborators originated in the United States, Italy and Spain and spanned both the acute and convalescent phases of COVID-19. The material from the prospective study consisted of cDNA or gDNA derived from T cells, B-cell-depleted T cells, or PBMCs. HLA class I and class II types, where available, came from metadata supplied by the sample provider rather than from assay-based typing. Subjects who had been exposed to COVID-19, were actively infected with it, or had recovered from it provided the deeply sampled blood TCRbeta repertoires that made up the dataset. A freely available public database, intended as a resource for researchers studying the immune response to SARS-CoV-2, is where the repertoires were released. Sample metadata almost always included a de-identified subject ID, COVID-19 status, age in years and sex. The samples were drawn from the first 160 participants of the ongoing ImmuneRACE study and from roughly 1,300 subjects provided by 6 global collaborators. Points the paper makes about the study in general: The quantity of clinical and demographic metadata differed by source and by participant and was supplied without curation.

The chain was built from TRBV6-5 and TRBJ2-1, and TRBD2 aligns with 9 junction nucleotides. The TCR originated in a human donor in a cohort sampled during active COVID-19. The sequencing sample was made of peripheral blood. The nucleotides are TGTGCCAGCAGGTTGACTAGCGGAGGCTACAATGAGCAGTTCTTC. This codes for CASRLTSGGYNEQFF.